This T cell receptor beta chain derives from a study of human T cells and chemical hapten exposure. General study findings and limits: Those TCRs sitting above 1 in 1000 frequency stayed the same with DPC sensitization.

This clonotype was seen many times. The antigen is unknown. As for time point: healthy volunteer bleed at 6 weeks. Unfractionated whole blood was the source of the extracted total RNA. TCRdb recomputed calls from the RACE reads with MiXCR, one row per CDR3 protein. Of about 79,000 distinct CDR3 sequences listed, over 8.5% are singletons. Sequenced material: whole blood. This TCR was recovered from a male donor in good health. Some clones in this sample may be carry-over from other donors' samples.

CDR3 in DNA: TGTGCCAGCAGCGGGGTAACGACAGGGTCGCATACTGAAGCTTTCTTT. Protein: CASSGVTTGSHTEAFF. The rearrangement links TRBV5-6 to TRBJ1-1; 7 bases match TRBD1. Trimming removed 4 bases from V and 5 bases from J; junction bases left unmatched: 14. CDR3 length: 16 residues. The germline gives CDR1 SGHDT, CDR2 YYEEEE.